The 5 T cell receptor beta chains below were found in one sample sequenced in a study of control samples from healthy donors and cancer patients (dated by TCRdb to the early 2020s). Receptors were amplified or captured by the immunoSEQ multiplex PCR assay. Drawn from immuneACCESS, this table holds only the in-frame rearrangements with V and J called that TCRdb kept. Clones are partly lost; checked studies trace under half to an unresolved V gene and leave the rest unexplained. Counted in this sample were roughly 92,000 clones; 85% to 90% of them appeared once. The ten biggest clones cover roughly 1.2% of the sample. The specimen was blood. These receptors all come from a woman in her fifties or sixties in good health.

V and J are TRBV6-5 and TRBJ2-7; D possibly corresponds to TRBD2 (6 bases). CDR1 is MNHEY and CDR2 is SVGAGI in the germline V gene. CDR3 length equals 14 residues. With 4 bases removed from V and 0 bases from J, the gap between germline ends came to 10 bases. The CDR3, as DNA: TGTGCCAGCAGTTTTAGCGGTCTCTCCTACGAGCAGTACTTC. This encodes CASSFSGLSYEQYF.

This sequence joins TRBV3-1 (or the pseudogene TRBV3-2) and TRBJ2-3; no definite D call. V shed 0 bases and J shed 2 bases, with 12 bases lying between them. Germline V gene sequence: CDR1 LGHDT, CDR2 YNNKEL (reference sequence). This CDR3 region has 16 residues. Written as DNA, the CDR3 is TGTGCCAGCAGCCAAGACCTGGTCAGTTACACAGATACGCAGTATTTT. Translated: CASSQDLVSYTDTQYF.

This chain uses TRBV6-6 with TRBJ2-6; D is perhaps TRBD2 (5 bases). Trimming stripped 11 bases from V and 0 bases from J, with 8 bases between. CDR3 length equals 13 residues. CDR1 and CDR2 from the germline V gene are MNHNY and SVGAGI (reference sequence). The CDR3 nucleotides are TGTGCCGGGCGGGTCTCTGGGGCCAACGTCCTGACTTTC. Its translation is CAGRVSGANVLTF.

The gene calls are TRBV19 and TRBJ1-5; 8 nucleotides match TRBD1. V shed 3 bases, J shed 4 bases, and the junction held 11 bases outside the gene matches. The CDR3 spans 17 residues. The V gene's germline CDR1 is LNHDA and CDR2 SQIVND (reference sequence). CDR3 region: CASSMTRQGRENQPQHF. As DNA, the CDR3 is TGTGCCAGTAGTATGACACGACAGGGGAGAGAGAATCAGCCCCAGCATTTT.

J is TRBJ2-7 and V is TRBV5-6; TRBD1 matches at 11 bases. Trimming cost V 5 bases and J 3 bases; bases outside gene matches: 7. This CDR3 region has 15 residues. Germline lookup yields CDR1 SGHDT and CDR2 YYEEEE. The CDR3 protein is CASSFPGQGGYEQYF. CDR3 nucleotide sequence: TGTGCCAGCAGTTTTCCGGGACAGGGGGGCTACGAGCAGTACTTC. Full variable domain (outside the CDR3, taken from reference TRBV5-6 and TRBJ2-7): DAGVTQSPTHLIKTRGQQVTLRCSPKSGHDTVSWYQQALGQGPQFIFQYYEEEERQRGNFPDRFSGHQFPNYSSELNVNALLLGDSALYLCASSFPGQGGYEQYFGPGTRLTVT.